This is a list of T cell receptor beta chains from one sample in a study of T-cell reconstitution after alpha-beta-depleted transplantation in children. TCRdb reprocessed the PCR reads with MiXCR, giving one entry per CDR3 protein. The sample yields 240,000 or so distinct CDR3 sequences, roughly 8% seen once. The source material was PBMCs, mostly from graft donor cells, sampled 180 days after TCRalphabeta/CD19-depleted stem cell transplant. The receptor set was obtained from a male patient younger than 18 who had a stem cell transplant for acute lymphoblastic leukemia, so the T cells may come from the graft donor. Both conserved end residues are trimmed from each CDR3.

TRBJ2-7,TRBV20-1,SAREGLSYEQY
TRBJ2-3,TRBV7-8,ASSPTAGTRARGTQY
TRBJ2-3,TRBV19,ASSIGPDTQY
TRBJ1-2,TRBV10-3,AIIGLANYGYT
TRBJ2-7,TRBV20-1,SASLAGSSYEQY
TRBJ2-5,TRBV13,ASSLAWQENQETQY
TRBJ2-1,TRBV10-3,AISEGSKDEQF
TRBJ2-5,TRBV28,ASSFSTGGKETQY
TRBJ2-5,TRBV20-1,SARVLGTPQETQY
TRBJ2-5,TRBV7-6,ASSSRGGGETQY
TRBJ2-7,TRBV5-6,ASSPWLLYEQY
TRBJ2-7,TRBV4-3,ASSQVATSATYEQY
TRBJ2-2,TRBV6-5,ASSRKMAAGSGELF
TRBJ2-1,TRBV20-1,SARLAGVRYEQF
TRBJ2-5,TRBV15,ATTPWVQETQY
TRBJ2-7,TRBV24-1,ATSVGQGAHEQY
TRBJ1-1,TRBV7-8,ASSLGGVYTEAF
TRBJ2-5,TRBV7-2,ASSLSGRGYQETQY
TRBJ2-2,TRBV6-2/TRBV6-3,ASSQTLAGVGGELF
TRBJ1-6,TRBV4-2,ASSQGLWGLDNSSLH
TRBJ2-7,TRBV29-1,SVEGGQGGGYEQY
TRBJ2-7,TRBV7-9,ASSFTGRNEQY
TRBJ1-5,TRBV16,ASSQPQDSLLNQPQH
TRBJ2-7,TRBV27,ASSEPGGYEQY
TRBJ1-1,TRBV7-9,ASSTPFDGNTEAF
TRBJ2-7,TRBV20-1,SARGTPAHEQY
TRBJ1-2,TRBV4-2,ASSPLGGEAPGYGYT
TRBJ2-7,TRBV20-1,SARDREQGTYEQY
TRBJ2-5,TRBV13,ASSLGQGRTQETQY
TRBJ2-1,TRBV7-2,ASSLAGAYNEQF
TRBJ1-5,TRBV12-5,ASGLVATTGAGQPQH
TRBJ1-4,TRBV27,ASRSAGPTNEKLF
TRBJ1-1,TRBV28,ASSLGQGFRDTEAF
TRBJ2-2,TRBV28,ASSLRRGLTGELF
TRBJ1-2,TRBV18,ASSPQEGAYGYT
TRBJ2-3,TRBV20-1,SAREVFTDTQY
TRBJ2-3,TRBV20-1,SASDDRAPTDTQY
TRBJ1-1,TRBV29-1,SVEVLRGARPEAF
TRBJ2-3,TRBV5-1,ASRMEASGPGTDTQY
TRBJ1-6,TRBV27,ASMTVNYNSPLH